A single sample is the source of the 31 T cell receptor beta chains below, sequenced in a study of CD8 T cells in ankylosing spondylitis. TCRdb fed the 5' RACE reads into MiXCR, producing one record per CDR3 protein. The sample yields tens of thousands of distinct CDR3 sequences, approximately 11% seen once. The sample taken for sequencing was blood, either unsorted or a sorted T cell fraction (not recorded which). The receptors were sampled from a male donor with ankylosing spondylitis or in good health (not recorded which).

The sample holds many counts of this clonotype. The chain employs TRBV9 and TRBJ2-3; TRBD2 agrees at 10 bases. Germline V gives CDR1 SGDLS, CDR2 YYNGEE. The CDR3 totals 16 residues. The V gene end was trimmed by 2 bases and the J gene end by 3 bases; junction bases not matched to a gene: 6. CDR3: CASSVLTAGGTDTQYF. The CDR3 DNA is TGTGCCAGCAGCGTTTTGACAGCGGGGGGGACAGATACGCAGTATTTT.

The chain carries TRBV11-2 and TRBJ2-2; D is undetermined. The CDR3 is 13 residues long. V lost 2 bases to trimming and J lost 3 bases, with 4 bases between them. Germline V gene lookup returns CDR1 SGHAT and CDR2 FQNNGV. Here the CDR3 reads CASSLLDTGELFF. The DNA of the CDR3 is TGTGCCAGCAGCTTACTTGACACCGGGGAGCTGTTTTTT.

V gene TRBV5-1 combines with J gene TRBJ1-1, with D hard to call. The CDR3 contains 13 residues. CDR1 is SGHRS, CDR2 YFSETQ, per germline. The germline V and J ends were trimmed by 1 base and 3 bases, with 7 bases remaining between them. The CDR3 DNA reads TGCGCCAGCAGCTTGAGTAGATACACTGAAGCTTTCTTT. Protein: CASSLSRYTEAFF. Variable domain in full (rest from reference TRBV5-1 and TRBJ1-1): KAGVTQTPRYLIKTRGQQVTLSCSPISGHRSVSWYQQTPGQGLQFLFEYFSETQRNKGNFPGRFSGRQFSNSRSEMNVSTLELGDSALYLCASSLSRYTEAFFGQGTRLTVV.

This clonotype has at least ten counts. The chain recombines TRBV28 with TRBJ2-2, with 9 bases lining up with TRBD1. This CDR3 spans 17 amino acids. Germline CDR1 is MDHEN and CDR2 is SYDVKM. V dropped 5 bases and J dropped 1; count of bases not matched to a gene: 8. For the CDR3, the DNA is TGTGCCAGCAGTAGACAGGGGGTTTTCGGGAACACCGGGGAGCTGTTTTTT. Protein sequence: CASSRQGVFGNTGELFF.

This clonotype was detected many times. The chain recombines TRBV5-1 with TRBJ2-2, with a possible D match to TRBD2 (5 bases). Trimming stripped 0 bases from V and 3 bases from J, with 12 bases between. CDR1 and CDR2 from the germline V gene are SGHRS and YFSETQ. The CDR3 loop spans 16 amino acids. The CDR3 nucleotides read TGCGCCAGCAGCTTGGAGCGGTTGCGGGACACCGGGGAGCTGTTTTTT. Residues: CASSLERLRDTGELFF.

V and J are TRBV20-1 and TRBJ1-1, with TRBD1 as a possible D gene (5 bases). CDR1 and CDR2 from the germline V gene are DFQATT and SNEGSKA (reference sequence). The length of the CDR3 is 14 residues. V lost 0 bases, J lost 5 bases, and 13 bases lay in between. For the CDR3, the DNA is TGCAGTGCTAGAGATGCAAGGGGATCAACTGAAGCTTTCTTT. It specifies CSARDARGSTEAFF.

The table lists this clonotype with a few counts. This sequence may be a read error, since a much larger clone differs from it by one base. V and J are TRBV6-6 and TRBJ2-3; D gene unclear. Trimming left V 6 bases short and J 5 bases short, with 6 bases between. The CDR3 consists of 11 residues. CDR1 MNHNY and CDR2 SVGAGI come from the germline V gene (reference sequence). The CDR3 coding sequence is TGTGCCAGCAGCCAAGGAGATACGCAGTATTTT. Amino acid sequence: CASSQGDTQYF.

This clonotype appeared many times. V usage is TRBV5-1 and J usage is TRBJ2-7; a possible D gene is TRBD2 (5 bases). The germline CDR1 and CDR2 sequences are SGHRS and YFSETQ. This CDR3 comprises 15 residues. The V and J ends lost 3 bases and 7 bases respectively, with 20 bases between them. The DNA of the CDR3 is TGCGCCAGCAGCTCGGCGGGTCCCTCAATAGCGGAGCAGTACTTC. This gives the protein CASSSAGPSIAEQYF.

This clonotype was recorded many times. The rearrangement joins TRBV20-1 to TRBJ2-3, with D possibly TRBD1 on 6 matching bases. Germline CDR1 and CDR2: DFQATT and SNEGSKA (reference sequence). V lost 1 base, J lost 1 base, and 12 bases lay in between. This CDR3 is built from 15 residues. The CDR3 loop reads CSARVGGLGTDTQYF. CDR3 DNA sequence: TGCAGTGCTAGAGTTGGGGGCTTGGGCACAGATACGCAGTATTTT.

The chain joins TRBV3-1 to TRBJ2-4; D unresolved. This CDR3 is 16 amino acids long. The V gene lost 0 bases and the J gene lost 8 bases, with 17 bases spanning the gap. Looked up from germline, CDR1 is LGHDT and CDR2 is YNNKEL (reference sequence). The CDR3 here is CASSQDWGGDLDIQYF. For the CDR3, the DNA is TGTGCCAGCAGCCAAGATTGGGGTGGGGATTTGGACATTCAGTACTTC. Supplemented by reference TRBV3-1 and TRBJ2-4, the full variable domain reads DTAVSQTPKYLVTQMGNDKSIKCEQNLGHDTMYWYKQDSKKFLKIMFSYNNKELIINETVPNRFSPKSPDKAHLNLHINSLELGDSAVYFCASSQDWGGDLDIQYFGAGTRLSVL.

At least ten counts were recorded for this clonotype. The V gene is TRBV27, the J gene TRBJ1-2, with D maybe TRBD1 (5 bases). CDR3 length equals 15 residues. The germline CDR1 and CDR2 sequences are MNHEY and SMNVEV (reference sequence). V shed 5 bases and J shed 3 bases, with 16 bases lying between them. This CDR3 reads CASSPREGRYYGYTF. CDR3 nucleotides: TGTGCCAGCAGTCCGCGAGAGGGGCGGTACTATGGCTACACCTTC.

This clonotype was seen ten or more times. This chain uses TRBV5-1 with TRBJ1-3; D may be TRBD1 (5 bases). The CDR3 covers 16 residues. V was cut by 4 bases and J by 0 bases, with 14 bases left in between. CDR1 and CDR2 (germline): SGHRS, YFSETQ. CDR3 loop: CASSLTGLSSGNTIYF. CDR3 sequence (DNA): TGCGCCAGCAGCCTGACGGGACTGAGCTCTGGAAACACCATATATTTT.

This clonotype is medium-sized in the sample. The chain has TRBV10-3 and TRBJ1-2, with 7 bases fitting TRBD1. V lost 10 bases to trimming and J lost 4 bases; unmatched junction nucleotides: 12. This CDR3 is built from 14 residues. The V gene's germline CDR1 is ENHRY and CDR2 SYGVKD. The CDR3 sequence: CASRRDRSFYGYTF. The DNA for the CDR3 is TGTGCCAGCCGCCGGGACAGAAGTTTCTATGGCTACACCTTC.

The CDR3 DNA reads TGTGCCAGCAGCCCGGGACAAACCTTTTTCGGTGAAAAACTGTTTTTT. This gives the protein CASSPGQTFFGEKLFF. The chain combines TRBV7-2 with TRBJ1-4, with a weak D call TRBD1 (6 bases). The CDR3 is made up of 16 amino acids. CDR1 is SGHTA and CDR2 is FQGNSA in the germline V gene. V lost 5 bases to trimming and J lost 7 bases, with 20 bases between them.

Many counts were recorded for this clonotype. The V and J genes are TRBV12-3 or TRBV12-4 and TRBJ1-5; no definite D call. Trimming pared 1 base from V and 3 bases from J, leaving 1 base between. The CDR3 has 12 amino acids. As DNA, the CDR3 is TGTGCCAGCAGTTTAGACAATCAGCCCCAGCATTTT. It translates to CASSLDNQPQHF.

This clonotype has a count of ten or more. V gene TRBV5-1 combines with J gene TRBJ1-5, with a tentative D call TRBD1 (6 bases). The germline V and J ends were trimmed by 0 bases and 6 bases, with 13 bases remaining between them. Per the germline V gene, CDR1 is SGHRS and CDR2 is YFSETQ. The length of the CDR3 is 15 residues. Here the CDR3 reads CASSLDGGSGQPQHF. The CDR3 DNA reads TGCGCCAGCAGCTTGGACGGGGGCTCCGGTCAGCCCCAGCATTTT.

This clonotype was recorded many times. The V gene is TRBV28, the J gene TRBJ1-5; D is unresolved. V lost 3 bases, J lost 7 bases, and 19 bases lay in between. The CDR3 extends over 16 amino acids. Germline V lookup: CDR1 MDHEN, CDR2 SYDVKM. The CDR3 DNA sequence: TGTGCCAGCAGTTTGGGAGCCTCAGGAGTAAGGCAGCCCCAGCATTTT. Residues: CASSLGASGVRQPQHF.

The chain combines TRBV19 with TRBJ2-1, with 7 nucleotides matching TRBD1. Germline CDR1 is LNHDA and CDR2 is SQIVND (reference sequence). V dropped 8 bases and J dropped 6; count of bases not matched to a gene: 10. CDR3 size: 14 residues. The CDR3 coding sequence is TGTGCCAGTGCCCACCGACAGGGCACCAATGAGCAGTTCTTC. Translation: CASAHRQGTNEQFF. Full variable domain (remainder filled in from reference TRBV19 and TRBJ2-1): DGGITQSPKYLFRKEGQNVTLSCEQNLNHDAMYWYRQDPGQGLRLIYYSQIVNDFQKGDIAEGYSVSREKKESFPLTVTSAQKNPTAFYLCASAHRQGTNEQFFGPGTRLTVL.

This clonotype was seen only a few times. The genes are TRBV12-3 or TRBV12-4 and TRBJ1-5; 11 bases align to TRBD1. With 5 bases clipped from V and 4 bases from J, the junction kept 4 bases outside the gene matches. The CDR3 totals 15 residues. The CDR3 nucleotides are TGTGCCAGCAGTCCCCGGGACAGGGGGAATCAGCCCCAGCATTTT. Its protein product is CASSPRDRGNQPQHF.

The rearrangement links TRBV2 to TRBJ2-7, with D perhaps given as TRBD1 or TRBD2 (5 bases each). Trimming took off 8 bases at V and 5 bases at J, with 19 bases between the two ends. CDR1 and CDR2 (germline): SNHLY, FYNNEI. There are 14 residues in the CDR3. Here the CDR3 reads CASRLGTAVDEQYF. The CDR3, as DNA: TGTGCCAGCCGCCTGGGGACCGCCGTCGACGAGCAGTACTTC.

In the case of this clonotype: A read error may explain this, as a much larger clone is one base away. The J gene is TRBJ1-2, the V gene TRBV15, with D uncertain. This CDR3 is 15 amino acids long. Germline V gene lookup returns CDR1 LNHNV and CDR2 YYDKDF (reference sequence). In nucleotides, the CDR3 is TGTACCACCAGCAGAGATCGAAAAGAAATTTATGGCTACACCTTC. Its protein is CTTSRDRKEIYGYTF.

This clonotype was seen many times. The chain couples TRBV5-5 to TRBJ1-4; D not resolved. This CDR3 region has 14 residues. Germline loops: CDR1 SGHKS, CDR2 YYEKEE (reference sequence). Trimming pared 8 bases from V and 5 bases from J, leaving 16 bases between. CDR3 residues: CASSNGLLNEKLFF. CDR3 DNA sequence: TGTGCCAGTAGTAACGGACTCTTGAATGAAAAACTGTTTTTT.

This clonotype was seen ten or more times. The V gene is TRBV6-2 or TRBV6-3, the J gene TRBJ2-5; D not resolved. Germline assignment: CDR1 MNHEY and CDR2 SVGEGT. V was trimmed by 3 bases and J by 2 bases, leaving 1 base between them. The CDR3 contains 11 residues. The CDR3 DNA is TGTGCCAGCAGTTATCAAGAGACCCAGTACTTC. Translated, it gives CASSYQETQYF.

This clonotype appeared a few times. The V gene is TRBV12-3 or TRBV12-4, the J gene TRBJ2-1; 8 bases line up with TRBD2. Unmatched junction bases numbered 12, after V lost 5 bases and J lost 3 bases. The CDR3 runs 17 residues. The CDR3 DNA sequence: TGTGCCAGCAGTCCTGTCCGGGGGGGCCGGATCTACAATGAGCAGTTCTTC. Amino acid sequence: CASSPVRGGRIYNEQFF.

This sequence joins TRBV5-4 and TRBJ2-3, with D uncertain. Germline CDR1 SGHNT, CDR2 YYREEE (reference sequence). The CDR3 spans 13 residues. V shed 0 bases and J shed 2 bases, with 4 bases lying between them. The CDR3 DNA is TGTGCCAGCAGCTTGGACCCCACAGATACGCAGTATTTT. Residues: CASSLDPTDTQYF.

The rearrangement uses TRBV12-3 or TRBV12-4 and TRBJ1-2; D possibly corresponds to TRBD1 (5 bases). The V end was cut by 8 bases, the J end by 6 bases, with 10 bases between. This CDR3 region has 11 residues. The CDR3 protein is CASGGGDGYTF. The CDR3 DNA reads TGTGCCAGCGGGGGTGGTGATGGCTACACCTTC.

For the CDR3, the DNA is TGTGCCAGCAAGGGAGGGACATCGAATACCTACGAGCAGTACTTC. Its protein is CASKGGTSNTYEQYF. V gene TRBV3-1 combines with J gene TRBJ2-7; a weak D match, TRBD2 (7 bases). V gave up 7 bases and J gave up 2 bases, with 18 bases separating them. CDR3 length equals 15 residues. The V gene's germline CDR1 is LGHDT and CDR2 YNNKEL (reference sequence).

At least ten counts were recorded for this clonotype. This sequence joins TRBV18 and TRBJ2-3, with D perhaps matching TRBD2 (6 bases). Germline CDR1 reads KGHSH; CDR2 reads LQKENI. This CDR3 spans 17 amino acids. The V end lost 2 bases, the J end lost 0 bases, and 15 bases lay between the germline ends. The CDR3 region is CASSPSGVPSSTDTQYF. The CDR3 nucleotides read TGTGCCAGCTCACCATCGGGGGTTCCTTCTAGCACAGATACGCAGTATTTT. The variable domain in full, with the rest retrieved from reference TRBV18 and TRBJ2-3, is NAGVMQNPRHLVRRRGQEARLRCSPMKGHSHVYWYRQLPEEGLKFMVYLQKENIIDESGMPKERFSAEFPKEGPSILRIQQVVRGDSAAYFCASSPSGVPSSTDTQYFGPGTRLTVL.

The chain carries TRBV30 and TRBJ1-1, with a possible D match to TRBD1 (6 bases). CDR3 length: 13 residues. From germline, CDR1 is GTSNPN and CDR2 SVGIG (reference sequence). V lost 2 bases to trimming and J lost 1 base, with 8 bases between them. The CDR3 nucleotides are TGTGCCTGGAGTTCCAGGGGGAACACTGAAGCTTTCTTT. Amino acids: CAWSSRGNTEAFF.

The chain combines TRBV7-2 with TRBJ2-7, with D perhaps TRBD1 (6 bases). The CDR3 length is 14 residues. The ends were cut back, 5 bases at V and 3 bases at J, with 14 bases in the middle. Germline CDR1 and CDR2: SGHTA and FQGNSA. The DNA of the CDR3 is TGTGCCAGCAGCGCAGACAGGTTCAGCTACGAGCAGTACTTC. It yields the protein CASSADRFSYEQYF.

This clonotype was observed many times. This chain connects TRBV28 to TRBJ2-7; possible D gene TRBD1, 5 bases. The CDR3 has 13 amino acids. Germline V CDR1 and CDR2: MDHEN, SYDVKM. Trimming removed 9 bases at V and 3 bases at J, with 15 bases between. The CDR3 spells CASTRTYGYEQYF. CDR3 sequence (DNA): TGTGCCAGTACTCGGACATATGGCTACGAGCAGTACTTC. The full variable domain, its missing parts supplied by reference TRBV28 and TRBJ2-7, is DVKVTQSSRYLVKRTGEKVFLECVQDMDHENMFWYRQDPGLGLRLIYFSYDVKMKEKGDIPEGYSVSREKKERFSLILESASTNQTSMYLCASTRTYGYEQYFGPGTRLTVT.